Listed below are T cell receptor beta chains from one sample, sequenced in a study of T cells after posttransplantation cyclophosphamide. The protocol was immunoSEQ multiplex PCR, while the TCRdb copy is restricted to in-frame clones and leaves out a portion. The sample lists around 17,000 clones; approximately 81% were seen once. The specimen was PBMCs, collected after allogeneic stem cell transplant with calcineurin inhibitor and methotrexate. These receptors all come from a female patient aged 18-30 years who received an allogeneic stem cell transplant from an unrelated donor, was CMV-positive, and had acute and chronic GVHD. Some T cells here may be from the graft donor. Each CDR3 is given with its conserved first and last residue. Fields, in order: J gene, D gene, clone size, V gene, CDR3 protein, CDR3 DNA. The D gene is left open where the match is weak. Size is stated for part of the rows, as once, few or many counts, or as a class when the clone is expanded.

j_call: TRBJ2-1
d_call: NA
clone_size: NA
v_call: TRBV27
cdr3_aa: CASRAGYNEQFF
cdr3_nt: TGTGCCAGCAGGGCCGGGTACAATGAGCAGTTCTTC

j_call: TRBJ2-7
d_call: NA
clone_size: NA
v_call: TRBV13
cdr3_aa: CASSYYRGSYEQYF
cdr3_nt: TGTGCCAGCAGCTACTACCGAGGCTCCTACGAGCAGTACTTC

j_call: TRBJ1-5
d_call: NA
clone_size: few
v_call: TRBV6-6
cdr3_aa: CASRGGGSNQPQHF
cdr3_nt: TGTGCCAGCAGGGGCGGGGGGAGCAATCAGCCCCAGCATTTT

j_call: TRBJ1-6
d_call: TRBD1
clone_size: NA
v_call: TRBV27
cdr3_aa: CASSPRQGGNSPLHF
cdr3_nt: TGTGCCAGCAGTCCCCGACAGGGTGGAAATTCACCCCTCCACTTT

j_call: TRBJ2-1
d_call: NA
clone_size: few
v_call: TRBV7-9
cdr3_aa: CASSLLGGEQFF
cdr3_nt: TGTGCCAGCAGCTTATTAGGCGGTGAGCAGTTCTTC

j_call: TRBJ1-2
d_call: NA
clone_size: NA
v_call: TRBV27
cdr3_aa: CASSPDRKYGYTF
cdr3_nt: TGTGCCAGCAGCCCCGACAGAAAGTATGGCTACACCTTC

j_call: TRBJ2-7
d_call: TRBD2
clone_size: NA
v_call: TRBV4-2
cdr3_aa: CASSQGNSGGYEQYF
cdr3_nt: TGTGCCAGCAGCCAAGGAAATAGCGGGGGATACGAGCAGTACTTC

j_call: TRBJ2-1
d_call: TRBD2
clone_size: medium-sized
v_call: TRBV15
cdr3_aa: CATSRDSGLAGGEQFF
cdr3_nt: TGTGCCACCAGCAGAGATAGTGGACTAGCGGGAGGCGAGCAGTTCTTC

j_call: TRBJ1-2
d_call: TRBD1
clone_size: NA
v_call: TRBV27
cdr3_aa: CASRPQGAQNNYGYTF
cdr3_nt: TGTGCCAGCAGACCTCAGGGGGCGCAGAATAACTATGGCTACACCTTC

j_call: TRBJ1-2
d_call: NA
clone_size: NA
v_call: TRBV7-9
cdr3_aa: CASSLGAGYTF
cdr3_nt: TGTGCCAGCAGCTTAGGAGCTGGCTACACCTTC

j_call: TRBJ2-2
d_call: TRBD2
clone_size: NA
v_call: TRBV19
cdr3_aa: CASTPIVAGGRGGELFF
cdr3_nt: TGTGCCAGTACCCCTATAGTAGCGGGAGGGCGCGGCGGGGAGCTGTTTTTT

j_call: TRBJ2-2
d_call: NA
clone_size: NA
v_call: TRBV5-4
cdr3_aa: CASSSTAGELFF
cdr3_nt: TGTGCCAGCAGCTCGACTGCCGGGGAGCTGTTTTTT

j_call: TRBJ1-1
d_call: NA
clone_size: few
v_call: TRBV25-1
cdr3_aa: CASSEPGTTNTEAFF
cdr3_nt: TGTGCCAGCAGTGAGCCGGGGACTACGAACACTGAAGCTTTCTTT

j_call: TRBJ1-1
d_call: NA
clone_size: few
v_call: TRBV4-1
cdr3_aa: CASSQGAGWSPEAFF
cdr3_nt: TGCGCCAGCAGCCAAGGAGCAGGGTGGAGTCCTGAAGCTTTCTTT

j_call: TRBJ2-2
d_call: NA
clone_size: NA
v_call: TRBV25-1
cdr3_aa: CASSPDFFTGELFF
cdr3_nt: TGTGCCAGCAGCCCCGACTTCTTCACCGGGGAGCTGTTTTTT

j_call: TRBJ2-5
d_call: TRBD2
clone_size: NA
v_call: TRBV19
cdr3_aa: CASSNTSGSSKTQYF
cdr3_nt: TGTGCCAGTAGTAATACTAGCGGGAGTTCGAAGACCCAGTACTTC

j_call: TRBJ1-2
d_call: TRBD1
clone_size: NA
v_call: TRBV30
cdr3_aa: CAWTRTGGPIDGYTF
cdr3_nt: TGTGCCTGGACCCGGACAGGGGGCCCAATTGATGGCTACACCTTC

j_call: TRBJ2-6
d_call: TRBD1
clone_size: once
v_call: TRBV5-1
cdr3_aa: CASSLARDRGPGANVLTF
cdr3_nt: TGCGCCAGCAGCTTGGCCCGGGACAGGGGGCCTGGGGCCAACGTCCTGACTTTC

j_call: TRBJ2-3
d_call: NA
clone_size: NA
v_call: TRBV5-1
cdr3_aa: CASSLAGYGYTDTQYF
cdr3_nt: TGCGCCAGCAGCTTGGCGGGGTACGGTTACACAGATACGCAGTATTTT

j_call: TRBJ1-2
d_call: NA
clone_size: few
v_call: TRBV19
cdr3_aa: CATTTSGEFHYGYTF
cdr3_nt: TGTGCCACCACTACCTCTGGCGAATTCCACTATGGCTACACCTTC

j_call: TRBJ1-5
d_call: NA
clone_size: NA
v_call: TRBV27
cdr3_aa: CASRSGGGDQPQHF
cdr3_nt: TGTGCCAGCAGATCGGGAGGGGGAGATCAGCCCCAGCATTTT

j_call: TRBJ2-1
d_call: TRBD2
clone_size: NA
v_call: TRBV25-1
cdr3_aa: CASSASLTSGPYNEQFF
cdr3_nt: TGTGCCAGCAGTGCCTCCCTAACTAGCGGGCCATACAATGAGCAGTTCTTC

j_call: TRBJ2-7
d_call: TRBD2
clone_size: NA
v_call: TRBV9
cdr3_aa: CASSVAGGPYEQYF
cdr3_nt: TGTGCCAGCAGCGTAGCGGGAGGGCCCTACGAGCAGTACTTC

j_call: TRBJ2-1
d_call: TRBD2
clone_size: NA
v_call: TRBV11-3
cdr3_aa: CASSLGLAGGYNEQFF
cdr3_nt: TGTGCCAGCAGCTTAGGACTAGCGGGAGGTTACAATGAGCAGTTCTTC

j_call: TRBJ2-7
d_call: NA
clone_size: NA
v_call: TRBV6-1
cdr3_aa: CASSEVTGSGEQYF
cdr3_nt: TGTGCCAGCAGTGAAGTGACAGGCTCCGGCGAGCAGTACTTC

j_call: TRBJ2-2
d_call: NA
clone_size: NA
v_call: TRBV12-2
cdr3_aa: CASRLGENTGELFF
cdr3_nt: TGTGCAAGTCGCTTAGGAGAGAACACCGGGGAGCTGTTTTTT

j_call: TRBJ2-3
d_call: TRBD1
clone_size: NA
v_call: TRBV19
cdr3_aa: CASSVPGQGLDTQYF
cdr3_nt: TGTGCCAGTAGTGTGCCGGGACAGGGGCTCGATACGCAGTATTTT

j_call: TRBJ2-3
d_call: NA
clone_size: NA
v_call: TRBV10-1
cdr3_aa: CASSDLTGETDTQYF
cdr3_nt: TGCGCCAGCAGTGATTTAACGGGAGAGACAGATACGCAGTATTTT

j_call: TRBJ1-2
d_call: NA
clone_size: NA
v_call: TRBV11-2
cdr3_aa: CASSLAGRGNYGYTF
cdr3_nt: TGTGCCAGCAGCTTAGCGGGCAGGGGAAACTATGGCTACACCTTC

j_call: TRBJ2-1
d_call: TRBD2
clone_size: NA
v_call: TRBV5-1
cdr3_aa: CASRGGSEYNEQFF
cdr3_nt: TGCGCCAGCAGGGGCGGGAGCGAATACAATGAGCAGTTCTTC

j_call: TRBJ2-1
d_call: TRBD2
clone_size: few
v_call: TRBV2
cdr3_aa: CASMPTSGMGEQFF
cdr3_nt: TGTGCCAGCATGCCGACTAGCGGGATGGGTGAGCAGTTCTTC

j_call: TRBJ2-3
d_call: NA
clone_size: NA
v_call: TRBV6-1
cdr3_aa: CASSEGPPAGVGTDTQYF
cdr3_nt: TGTGCCAGCAGTGAAGGGCCCCCAGCGGGTGTGGGCACAGATACGCAGTATTTT

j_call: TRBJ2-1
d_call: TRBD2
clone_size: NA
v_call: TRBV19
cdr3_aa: CASSTSTSGEQFF
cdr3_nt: TGTGCCAGTAGTACGTCGACTAGCGGAGAGCAGTTCTTC

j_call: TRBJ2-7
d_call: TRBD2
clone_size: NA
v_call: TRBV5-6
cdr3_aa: CASTPVGRAGYEQYF
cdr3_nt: TGTGCCAGCACCCCCGTCGGGAGGGCGGGATACGAGCAGTACTTC

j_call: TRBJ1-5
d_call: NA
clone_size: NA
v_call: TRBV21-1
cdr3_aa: CASSKGTGASSNQPQHF
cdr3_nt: TGTGCCAGCAGCAAAGGGACAGGGGCTTCTAGCAATCAGCCCCAGCATTTT

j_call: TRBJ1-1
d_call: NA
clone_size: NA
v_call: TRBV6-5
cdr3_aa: CASSSIKQQGIPEAFF
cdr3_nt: TGTGCCAGCAGTTCGATCAAACAGCAGGGGATCCCTGAAGCTTTCTTT

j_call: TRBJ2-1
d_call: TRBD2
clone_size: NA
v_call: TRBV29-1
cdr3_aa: CSVELRGGRDNEQFF
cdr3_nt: TGCAGCGTTGAACTTCGTGGGGGGAGGGACAATGAGCAGTTCTTC

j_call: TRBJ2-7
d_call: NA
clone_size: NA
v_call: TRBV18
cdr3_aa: CASSPTDTYEQYF
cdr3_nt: TGTGCCAGCTCACCGACGGACACCTACGAGCAGTACTTC

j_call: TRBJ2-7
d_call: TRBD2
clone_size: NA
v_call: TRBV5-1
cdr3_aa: CASSLVAAGGEQYF
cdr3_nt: TGCGCCAGCAGCTTGGTTGCAGCGGGAGGAGAGCAGTACTTC

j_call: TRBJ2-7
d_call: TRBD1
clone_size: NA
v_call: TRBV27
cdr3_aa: CASSLSHGTVSYEQYF
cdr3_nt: TGTGCCAGCAGTTTATCACATGGGACAGTTTCGTACGAGCAGTACTTC

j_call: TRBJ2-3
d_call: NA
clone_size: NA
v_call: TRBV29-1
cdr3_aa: CSVKTKAVTDTQYF
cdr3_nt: TGCAGCGTTAAAACTAAAGCGGTAACCGATACGCAGTATTTT

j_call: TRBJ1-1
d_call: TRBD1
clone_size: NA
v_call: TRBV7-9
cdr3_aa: CASSSTDRGNTEAFF
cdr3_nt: TGTGCCAGCAGCTCTACGGACAGGGGGAACACTGAAGCTTTCTTT

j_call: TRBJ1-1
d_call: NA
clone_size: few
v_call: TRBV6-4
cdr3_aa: CASRWSGDTEAFF
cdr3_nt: TGTGCCAGCAGATGGTCCGGGGACACTGAAGCTTTCTTT

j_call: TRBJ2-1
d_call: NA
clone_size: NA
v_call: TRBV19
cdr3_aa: CASNPGLGPYNEQFF
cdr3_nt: TGTGCCAGTAACCCAGGGTTAGGGCCCTACAATGAGCAGTTCTTC

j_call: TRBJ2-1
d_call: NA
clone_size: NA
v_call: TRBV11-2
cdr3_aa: CASSLDPHYTNNEQFF
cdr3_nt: TGTGCCAGCAGCTTAGATCCTCACTATACCAACAATGAGCAGTTCTTC

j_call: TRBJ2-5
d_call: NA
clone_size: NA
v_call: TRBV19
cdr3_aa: CASSILLRETQYF
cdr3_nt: TGTGCCAGTAGTATACTCCTCCGAGAGACCCAGTACTTC

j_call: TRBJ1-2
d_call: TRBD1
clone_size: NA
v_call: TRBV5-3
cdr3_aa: CARSLSPRDRPRADGYTF
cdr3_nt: TGTGCCAGAAGCTTAAGCCCGCGGGACAGGCCCCGCGCGGATGGCTACACCTTC

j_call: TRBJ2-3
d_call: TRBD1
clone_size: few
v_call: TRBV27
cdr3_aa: CASSFGMRYRGDTQYF
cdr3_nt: TGTGCCAGCAGTTTTGGGATGAGATACAGGGGAGATACGCAGTATTTT

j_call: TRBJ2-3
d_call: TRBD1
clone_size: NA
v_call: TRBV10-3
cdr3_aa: CAISNDREKSTDTQYF
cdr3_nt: TGTGCCATCAGTAACGACAGGGAAAAGAGCACAGATACGCAGTATTTT

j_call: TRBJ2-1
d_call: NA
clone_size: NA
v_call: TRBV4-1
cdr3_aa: CASSQGGTSLDEQFF
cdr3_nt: TGCGCCAGCAGCCAAGGTGGAACTAGTCTCGATGAGCAGTTCTTC

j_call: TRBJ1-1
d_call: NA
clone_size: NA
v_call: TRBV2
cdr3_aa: CARIRTPGHLEAFF
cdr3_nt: TGTGCCAGGATCAGGACCCCCGGACACCTCGAAGCTTTCTTT